Sequencing of this TCR beta chain was carried out in a study of beta chain features in type 1 diabetes. Turning to the study itself: Healthy donors and patients showed comparable age, gender and cell yields.

General study findings and limits: A pattern of fewer insertions and more deletions at VDJ junctions was seen in type 1 diabetes patients.

Trimming removed 7 bases from V and 0 bases from J, with 10 bases in between. This CDR3 is 14 amino acids long. Germline lookup yields CDR1 LNHDA and CDR2 SQIVND (reference sequence). Remarks on this clone: Its antigen is unknown.

Reverse transcription of all isolated RNA meant that expressed TCRB transcripts were sequenced. Here immunoSEQ multiplex PCR was the method, and the copy in TCRdb shows in-frame clones only, minus some. The sample lists about 140,000 clones, around a tenth occurring once. This chain links TRBV19 with TRBJ1-3, with D tentatively TRBD1 (6 bases). The TCR comes from a woman aged 40 to 50 in good health. The sequenced material came from central memory CD4+ T cells from blood. The CDR3 reads CASNQDSSGNTIYF. The CDR3 DNA reads TGTGCCAGTAACCAGGACAGCTCTGGAAACACCATATATTTT. Drawing the rest from reference TRBV19 and TRBJ1-3, the complete variable domain is DGGITQSPKYLFRKEGQNVTLSCEQNLNHDAMYWYRQDPGQGLRLIYYSQIVNDFQKGDIAEGYSVSREKKESFPLTVTSAQKNPTAFYLCASNQDSSGNTIYFGEGSWLTVV.